This section outlines one T cell receptor beta chain sequence together with its context. The table lists this clone with a count of one. Which antigen it targets is not known. Per-base qualities were not stored, and no clone one base away is much larger. This entry is derived from a study of vaccination effects on CD4 cells after COVID-19 (dated by TCRdb to the early 2020s). Turning to the overall study: Two doses of either the BNT162b2 or the mRNA-1273 mRNA SARS-CoV-2 vaccine were administered to participants. The study compared SARS-CoV-2 spike-specific CD4+ TCR repertoires before and after mRNA vaccination in COVID-19 convalescent patients and infection-naive vaccine recipients. Cultures from other donors in the study were sequenced with the Oncomine TCR Beta short-read assay on an Illumina iSeq 100. A total of roughly 9 COVID-19 convalescent patients and several SARS-CoV-2-naive healthy vaccine recipients were included in the full study. General conclusions and limits of the study: Marked clonal contraction was observed in both infection-induced and vaccine-induced clones at late post-vaccination timepoints, consistent with waning T cell responses. The study was limited by a small number of convalescent patients, and early post-infection timepoints were lacking. In healthy vaccine recipients, vaccine-induced clones were almost all SARS-CoV-2 mono-reactive, with only 1 of 255 being cross-reactive with common cold coronaviruses.

Germline trimming amounts to 4 bases on V and 4 bases on J, with 6 as the count of junction bases outside the gene matches. From a lookup of the germline V gene, CDR1 and CDR2 are SGHRS and YFSETQ. Measured from the cysteine to the phenylalanine, the CDR3 is 15 residues long. Only the CDR3 DNA stays, 45 bases, in frame from base 1. In the ViraFEST assay, PBMC were stimulated with viral peptide pools, and antigen-specific CD4+ T cell clonotypes were then identified by expansion using TCR sequencing. After around 10 days of culture, CD4+ T cells were isolated with the EasySep CD4+ T cell isolation kit. None of the healthy vaccine recipients had a prior SARS-CoV-2 infection, which was confirmed by nucleocapsid antibody tests that came back negative both before and after vaccination. Some 2 million PBMC per well were cultured in IMDM with about 5.1% human AB serum, 10 IU/ml IL-2 and gentamicin, plus 10 ug/ml peptides. On days 3 and 7, half of the culture medium was replaced with fresh IL-2-containing medium. Unless otherwise noted, each peptide stimulation condition was cultured in triplicate wells. PBMC were separated from whole blood using Ficoll-Paque Plus gradient centrifugation and were then either cryopreserved at -140C or used fresh. The spike proteins of SARS-CoV-2 and of the common cold coronaviruses HCoV-NL63, HCoV-OC43 and HCoV-229E were spanned by overlapping peptide pools. The QIAamp micro DNA kit was used to extract genomic DNA from the cultured CD4+ T cells.

Library preparation was by the immunoSEQ multiplex PCR assay. TCR beta CDR3 sequencing was performed on DNA from the cultured, isolated CD4+ T cells. Per the source publication's procedure: Non-productive TCR sequences were removed and reads were trimmed to the CDR3 region, keeping CDR3s of at least 7 amino acids. Antigen-specific clonotypes were identified with the MANAFEST web app by comparing expansion in peptide wells against reference cultures. Positive clones required FDR<0.05 expansion versus reference and all other wells, odds ratio above 5, and frequency above 0.1% in two replicate wells. A clonotype was called cross-reactive if it was significantly expanded both in SARS-CoV-2 spike wells and in at least one common cold coronavirus spike condition. Using the stringdist R package, CDR3 similarity was measured by Levenshtein distance, and unrooted trees were constructed with ape in R 3.6.1. Imported from immuneACCESS, the table was reduced by TCRdb to in-frame sequences with V and J called. These copies leave out some clones; in studies compared against another copy, an unresolved V gene accounts for under half, and the cause of the remainder is not known. V and J calls and clone size come straight from that table; D and trimming were deduced from the DNA. Recorded for this sample are tens of thousands of clones; more than 60% of them occurred a single time. About 17% of the sample goes to the ten largest clones.

The clonotype was recovered from a human donor who received a COVID-19 vaccine. Rearrangement joined TRBV5-1 to TRBJ1-4; 8 bases in the junction line up with TRBD1. The sequences come from CD4+ T cells from PBMCs cultured with SARS-CoV-2 spike peptides, collected before COVID-19 vaccination. The sample's cell subset or site, from its label and the paper: SARS-CoV-2 spike overlapping peptide pool stimulation. CDR3 reads: CASSHGQGGNEKLFF. Here is the DNA: TGCGCCAGCAGCCATGGACAGGGAGGTAATGAAAAACTGTTTTTT.